This T cell receptor (beta chain) emerged from a study of Graves' ophthalmopathy and Graves' hyperthyroidism (dated by TCRdb to 2016 to 2018). Regarding the study in general: Hyperthyroidism was considered stable if no progression to ophthalmopathy occurred within 18 months of follow-up. The study used TCR beta repertoire signatures to distinguish Graves' ophthalmopathy from Graves' hyperthyroidism and to predict progression to ophthalmopathy. In total, some 130 blood samples were TCR-sequenced: 43 ophthalmopathy, under 80 hyperthyroidism and some 17 hyperthyroidism-to-ophthalmopathy patients. To explore V-J signatures that distinguish ophthalmopathy from hyperthyroidism, a discovery set of 100 patients was enrolled, made up of 43 with ophthalmopathy and some 58 with stable hyperthyroidism. An independent validation cohort comprised fewer than 20 hyperthyroidism patients and 15 to 17 patients who later progressed from hyperthyroidism to ophthalmopathy. In more than five hyperthyroidism patients, T-cell repertoires of thyroid tissue and blood were compared. After sampling, hyperthyroidism patients received methimazole starting at 30 mg daily, and ophthalmopathy patients received high-dose intravenous methylprednisolone. Findings and caveats that apply to the study as a whole: Most expanded thyroid clonotypes with frequency above 0.001 were also detected in blood, suggesting blood repertoires may reflect the thyroid immune response. Sample size was not predetermined statistically, and investigators were not blinded to group allocation. In cross-validation, the 13-signature model distinguished ophthalmopathy from stable hyperthyroidism with 87.88% sensitivity and 81.08% specificity, while in the test set the corresponding values were around 79% and 71%. In validation, the model predicted ophthalmopathy progression with about 70% sensitivity and 72.22% specificity; some twelve predicted patients were CT-confirmed with GO in a median of approximately 6.5 months.

Patients with hyperthyroidism were aged 18 to 65 years, had been newly diagnosed, and had a disease duration of less than 2 months. Patients with other autoimmune diseases, uncontrolled infections, pregnancy or lactation were excluded. Diagnosis relied on clinical symptoms, serum thyroxine, TRAb, thyroid ultrasound and orbital computed tomography. Total RNA was extracted with Trizol reagent and quality-checked on an Agilent 2100 Bioanalyzer. TCR beta CDR3 regions were amplified from RNA transcripts for repertoire sequencing. HTBI primers and the Qiagen OneStep RT-PCR kit were used in a first-round RT-PCR, which was followed by a second-round multiplex PCR, size selection and purification. Libraries were sequenced on an Illumina HiSeq2000 using paired-end 100 bp reads. Under the source paper's analysis protocol: Reads were processed with SOAPnuke, discarding reads with adapters, uncalled bases, mean Phred below 15, or no exact constant-primer or identifier match. High-quality paired reads were merged with COPE v1.2.5. Clonotypes were defined as unique nucleotide sequences and were aligned to IMGT TRB V, D and J references using MiTCR v1.1. Only V-J combinations with frequency above 0.0001 were analysed, covering around 99% of repertoires. For each V-J combination, a TCR clonal expansion and chaos score was defined as the ratio of F50 clonal expansion to chaos observed in the TCRdist matrix. Features were reduced by Welch's t-statistics and random forest to over ten V-J combinations, which fed a naive Bayes classifier. The Morisita-Horn index was used to measure how similar the thyroid and blood repertoires were. TCRdb itself trimmed the public reads at Q25 with fastp, ran MiXCR and retained productive beta chains. Rows are unified per CDR3 protein, each entry keeping the most common DNA and genes. In this record, the V and J calls reflect TCRdb's handling and not the investigators' own analysis. In all, the sample holds about 1.1 million distinct CDR3 sequences, and about two fifths of those were seen once. 11% of the sample lies in the top ten.

This clonotype has just a few counts. Its antigen is currently not known. Just one base apart from a much larger clone, this may be a read error. Material: peripheral blood or thyroid tissue (not recorded which). This TCR was sampled from an adult man with Graves' hyperthyroidism.

The nucleotides read TGCAGTGCTAGAGCTCAGGGGACCTACGAGCAGTACTTC. This translates into CSARAQGTYEQYF. The sequence is built from TRBV20-1 and TRBJ2-7; D gene: possibly TRBD1, on 6 matching bases. V loses 1 base, J loses 2 bases, and the germline ends lie 9 bases apart. The CDR3, from cysteine to phenylalanine, totals 13 residues. Only the CDR3 DNA is retained, 39 bases long and in frame from the first base. Via the germline V gene (reference sequence), CDR1 is DFQATT and CDR2 SNEGSKA.